What follows are 6 T cell receptor beta chains derived from one specimen sequenced in a study of blood T cell repertoires in COVID-19. Sequencing used immunoSEQ multiplex PCR; TCRdb keeps in-frame clones, though not all of them. The repertoire includes around 330,000 clones, about nine tenths of them detected once, and 4.5% to 6.5% sits in the top ten. Sequenced material: PBMCs or T cells enriched from blood (not recorded which). These receptors all stem from a man between 60 and 75 years old who had recovered from COVID-19.

The chain is built from TRBV9 and TRBJ2-1, with 9 nucleotides matching TRBD1. The V and J ends lost 0 bases and 5 bases, in that order; junction bases with no gene match: 6. The CDR3 spans 16 residues. Germline V CDR1 and CDR2: SGDLS, YYNGEE. CDR3: CASSVAPGQGNNEQFF. CDR3 in DNA: TGTGCCAGCAGCGTAGCACCGGGACAGGGCAACAATGAGCAGTTCTTC. The full variable domain, in which reference TRBV9 and TRBJ2-1 provide the parts outside the CDR3, is DSGVTQTPKHLITATGQRVTLRCSPRSGDLSVYWYQQSLDQGLQFLIQYYNGEERAKGNILERFSAQQFPDLHSELNLSSLELGDSALYFCASSVAPGQGNNEQFFGPGTRLTVL.

The chain joins TRBV11-1 to TRBJ2-1, with 8 bases that match TRBD2. The CDR3 totals 16 residues. The V segment lost 5 bases and the J segment 9 bases; nucleotides outside the gene matches: 15. Germline assignment: CDR1 SGHAT and CDR2 FQDESV (reference sequence). CDR3 protein: CASSNEAGTRVSEQFF. The CDR3 DNA is TGTGCCAGCAGCAATGAAGCCGGGACTAGGGTCAGTGAGCAGTTCTTC. Complete variable domain (other parts from reference TRBV11-1 and TRBJ2-1): EAEVAQSPRYKITEKSQAVAFWCDPISGHATLYWYRQILGQGPELLVQFQDESVVDDSQLPKDRFSAERLKGVDSTLKIQPAELGDSAMYLCASSNEAGTRVSEQFFGPGTRLTVL.

The V call is TRBV5-4, the J call TRBJ2-5; 7 bases map to TRBD1. With 4 bases clipped from V and 5 bases from J, the junction kept 8 bases outside the gene matches. Germline CDR1 and CDR2: SGHNT and YYREEE (reference sequence). The CDR3 sequence is 14 residues long. The CDR3 region is CASSMKGAGETQYF. In DNA, the CDR3 is TGTGCCAGCAGCATGAAGGGGGCCGGGGAGACCCAGTACTTC.

The chain joins TRBV12-3 or TRBV12-4 to TRBJ1-2; D not certain. The V end lost 3 bases, the J end lost 2 bases, and 4 bases lay between the germline ends. This CDR3 is 12 amino acids long. The CDR3 bases are TGTGCCAGCAGTTTCAGGAACTATGGCTACACCTTC. It translates to CASSFRNYGYTF.

This clone has just a few counts. V gene TRBV3-1 (or the pseudogene TRBV3-2) combines with J gene TRBJ2-2; D is possibly TRBD1 (5 bases). Trimming shortened V by 3 bases and J by 1 base, and 6 bases separated the two germline ends. In germline, CDR1 is LGHDT, CDR2 YNNKEL (reference sequence). The CDR3 consists of 14 residues. The CDR3 DNA follows: TGTGCCAGCAGCCAGGGGCTGAACACCGGGGAGCTGTTTTTT. This encodes CASSQGLNTGELFF.

The chain links TRBV5-5 to TRBJ2-1, with D possibly TRBD1 on 6 matching bases. Germline CDR1 is SGHKS and CDR2 is YYEKEE (reference sequence). V was shortened by 1 base and J by 8 bases, with 16 bases between the two germline ends. This CDR3 comprises 15 residues. The CDR3 spells CASSLYRQVVDEQFF. DNA of the CDR3: TGTGCCAGCAGCTTGTATCGACAGGTGGTCGATGAGCAGTTCTTC.